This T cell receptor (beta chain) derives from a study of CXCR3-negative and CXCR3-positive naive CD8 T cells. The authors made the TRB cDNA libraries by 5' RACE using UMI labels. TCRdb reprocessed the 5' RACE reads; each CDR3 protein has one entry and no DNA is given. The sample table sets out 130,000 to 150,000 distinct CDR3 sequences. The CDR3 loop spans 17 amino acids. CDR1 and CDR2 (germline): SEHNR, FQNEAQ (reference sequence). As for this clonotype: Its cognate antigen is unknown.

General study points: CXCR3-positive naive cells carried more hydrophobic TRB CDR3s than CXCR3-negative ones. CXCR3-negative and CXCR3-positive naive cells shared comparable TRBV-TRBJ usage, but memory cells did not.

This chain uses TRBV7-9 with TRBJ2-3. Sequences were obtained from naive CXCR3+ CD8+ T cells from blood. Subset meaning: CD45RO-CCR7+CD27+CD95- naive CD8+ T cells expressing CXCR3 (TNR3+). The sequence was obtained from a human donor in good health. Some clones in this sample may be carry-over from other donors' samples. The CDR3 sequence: CASSFAIGLSTEDTQYF.